This T cell receptor (beta chain) was retrieved from a study of blood T cell repertoires in COVID-19. Trimming at V came to 1 base and at J to 9 bases, leaving 5 bases not matched to a gene. CDR3 length: 15 amino acids. Germline V gene sequence: CDR1 SGHTA, CDR2 FQGNSA. Recruits, aged roughly 18 to 89 years, lived in 20 to 30 US areas. Here immunoSEQ multiplex PCR was the method, and the copy in TCRdb shows in-frame clones only, minus some. In the table there are roughly 200,000 clones, less than 90% of which are singletons. This rearrangement joins TRBV7-2 to TRBJ1-6; 8 bases align to TRBD1. Sequenced sample: PBMCs or T cells enriched from blood (not recorded which). This clonotype originated in a woman aged 45 to 65 in a cohort exposed to, infected with or recovered from COVID-19 (not recorded which). CDR3 DNA sequence: TGTGCCAGCAGCTTAGACAGGGGGGGAGGTTCACCCCTCCACTTT. Translation gives CASSLDRGGGSPLHF.